The 27 T cell receptor beta chains below were found in one sample sequenced in a study of blood T cell repertoires in COVID-19. Using immunoSEQ multiplex PCR, the repertoire was profiled, and TCRdb retains in-frame clones only, with some absent. The profile shows 250,000 to 400,000 clones, approximately 81% of them singletons. Sample: PBMCs or T cells enriched from blood (not recorded which). These receptors were obtained from a woman in her thirties who had been exposed to COVID-19.

The chain combines TRBV18 with TRBJ2-5, with 10 bases lining up with TRBD2. The CDR3 length is 15 residues. Unmatched junction bases numbered 2, after V lost 2 bases and J lost 2 bases. CDR1 and CDR2 from the germline V gene are KGHSH and LQKENI. The CDR3 DNA reads as TGTGCCAGCTCACCAGCTAGCGGGGGACAAGAGACCCAGTACTTC. This encodes CASSPASGGQETQYF.

The chain uses TRBV5-6 and TRBJ1-5; 10 bases are shared with TRBD1. J lost 4 bases, V lost 3 bases, and 10 bases had no gene match. Germline V CDR1 and CDR2: SGHDT, YYEEEE. This CDR3 is 17 amino acids long. This CDR3 is CASSYQGGTGENQPQHF. Written as DNA, the CDR3 is TGTGCCAGCAGCTACCAAGGCGGGACAGGGGAGAATCAGCCCCAGCATTTT. Supplemented by reference TRBV5-6 and TRBJ1-5, the full variable domain reads DAGVTQSPTHLIKTRGQQVTLRCSPKSGHDTVSWYQQALGQGPQFIFQYYEEEERQRGNFPDRFSGHQFPNYSSELNVNALLLGDSALYLCASSYQGGTGENQPQHFGDGTRLSIL.

This chain joins TRBV19 and TRBJ2-5; 8 nucleotides line up with TRBD2. The CDR3 totals 14 residues. The V gene end was trimmed by 5 bases and the J gene end by 1 base; junction bases not matched to a gene: 3. Germline CDR1 and CDR2: LNHDA and SQIVND (reference sequence). CDR3 in amino acids: CASSLGGAQETQYF. In DNA, the CDR3 is TGTGCCAGTAGTCTCGGGGGGGCCCAAGAGACCCAGTACTTC.

The J gene is TRBJ2-5, the V gene TRBV3-1 (or the pseudogene TRBV3-2), with TRBD2 matching 8 bases. Trimming at V came to 4 bases and at J to 0 bases, leaving 10 bases not matched to a gene. Looked up from germline, CDR1 is LGHDT and CDR2 is YNNKEL (reference sequence). The CDR3 loop spans 17 amino acids. The CDR3 coding sequence is TGTGCCAGCAGCCCCCGGGAGGGGCTACTGTACCAAGAGACCCAGTACTTC. Its protein is CASSPREGLLYQETQYF.

The chain employs TRBV28 and TRBJ1-2; D may be TRBD1 (6 bases). The CDR3 spans 13 residues. The germline V gene encodes CDR1 MDHEN and CDR2 SYDVKM. With 6 bases removed from V and 6 bases from J, the gap between germline ends came to 14 bases. DNA for the CDR3: TGTGCCAGCAGGGGGGGGGCTTGGAATGGCTACACCTTC. It is translated as CASRGGAWNGYTF.

This clone appeared once. This chain uses TRBV28 with TRBJ1-6; 9 positions agree with TRBD1. This CDR3 has 15 amino acids. Germline CDR1 and CDR2: MDHEN and SYDVKM. J was trimmed by 9 bases and V by 9 bases; bases with no gene match: 12. CDR3: CASKPGTGIGSPLHF. CDR3 in DNA: TGTGCCAGTAAACCCGGGACAGGGATTGGTTCACCCCTCCACTTT.

This clone was detected many times. The gene calls are TRBV5-1 and TRBJ2-2; 11 bases match TRBD2. The J segment lost 1 base and the V segment lost 4 bases, leaving 6 bases of the junction unmatched. From germline, CDR1 is SGHRS and CDR2 YFSETQ. CDR3 size: 17 residues. The CDR3 region is CASSLGTSGLNTGELFF. The CDR3 region has the DNA TGCGCCAGCAGCCTAGGGACTAGCGGCTTGAACACCGGGGAGCTGTTTTTT. Based on the CDR3 plus reference TRBV5-1 and TRBJ2-2, the full variable domain is KAGVTQTPRYLIKTRGQQVTLSCSPISGHRSVSWYQQTPGQGLQFLFEYFSETQRNKGNFPGRFSGRQFSNSRSEMNVSTLELGDSALYLCASSLGTSGLNTGELFFGEGSRLTVL.

The chain is built from TRBV6-5 and TRBJ1-4, with 9 bases identical to TRBD1. There are 14 residues in the CDR3. The J segment lost 7 bases and the V segment lost 6 bases, leaving 6 bases of the junction unmatched. From germline, CDR1 is MNHEY and CDR2 SVGAGI. The CDR3 loop is CASRKGQGGEKLFF. The CDR3 DNA sequence: TGTGCCAGCAGGAAGGGACAGGGCGGTGAAAAACTGTTTTTT.

This rearrangement joins TRBV10-1 to TRBJ2-1, with TRBD2 matching over 8 bases. In germline, CDR1 is WNHNN, CDR2 SYGVQD (reference sequence). V trimming: 10 bases; J trimming: 7 bases; junction bases outside the gene matches: 15. The CDR3 spans 15 residues. The CDR3 bases are TGCGCCAACATGGAGGTTGAGCGGGAGCCGAATGAGCAGTTCTTC. Translation gives CANMEVEREPNEQFF.

The chain is built from TRBV6-6 and TRBJ2-1, with 13 positions matching TRBD2. V trimming: 6 bases; J trimming: 1 base; junction bases outside the gene matches: 15. Germline CDR1 MNHNY, CDR2 SVGAGI (reference sequence). There are 20 residues in the CDR3. In DNA, the CDR3 is TGTGCCAGCAGCCTAAGGTGGGGGACTAGCGGGGTGGGATCCTACAATGAGCAGTTCTTC. It codes for CASSLRWGTSGVGSYNEQFF.

The chain uses TRBV18 and TRBJ1-5, with D hard to call. This CDR3 region has 15 residues. V dropped 3 bases and J dropped 4 bases, with 13 bases sitting between them. Germline assignment: CDR1 KGHSH and CDR2 LQKENI. CDR3 residues: CASSPSGAINQPQHF. The DNA of the CDR3 is TGTGCCAGCTCACCGTCCGGAGCCATAAATCAGCCCCAGCATTTT.

The CDR3 bases are TGCGCCAGCAGCTTGGCTGGGGGCACTGGCACTGAAGCTTTCTTT. Its protein is CASSLAGGTGTEAFF. The chain uses TRBV5-1 and TRBJ1-1; maybe TRBD1 (6 bases). The CDR3 has 15 amino acids. V dropped 0 bases and J dropped 4 bases, with 13 bases sitting between them. Germline V gene data show CDR1 as SGHRS and CDR2 as YFSETQ.

The gene calls are TRBV11-3 and TRBJ2-2; D may be TRBD1 (5 bases). CDR3 length: 15 residues. CDR1 is SGHNT and CDR2 is YENEEA in the germline V gene. V gave up 0 bases and J gave up 6 bases, with 11 bases separating them. The CDR3 region is CASSLDLTGPGELFF. DNA for the CDR3: TGTGCCAGCAGCTTAGATCTCACAGGTCCCGGGGAGCTGTTTTTT. The whole variable domain, remainder taken from reference TRBV11-3 and TRBJ2-2, is EAGVVQSPRYKIIEKKQPVAFWCNPISGHNTLYWYLQNLGQGPELLIRYENEEAVDDSQLPKDRFSAERLKGVDSTLKIQPAELGDSAVYLCASSLDLTGPGELFFGEGSRLTVL.

The rearrangement uses TRBV29-1 and TRBJ2-7; D possibly corresponds to TRBD1 (5 bases). Germline V gene sequence: CDR1 SQVTM, CDR2 ANQGSEA. V was shortened by 6 bases and J by 1 base, with 10 bases between the two germline ends. The CDR3 is 12 amino acids. The chain's CDR3 is CSVTENSYEQYF. Here the CDR3 DNA reads TGCAGCGTGACAGAGAATTCCTACGAGCAGTACTTC.

The rearrangement joins TRBV5-1 to TRBJ2-6, with D possibly TRBD2 on 6 matching bases. Germline V CDR1 and CDR2: SGHRS, YFSETQ. V dropped 3 bases and J dropped 2 bases, with 9 bases sitting between them. The length of the CDR3 is 15 residues. Written as DNA, the CDR3 is TGCGCCAGCAGCTCTACTAGCCCTGGGGCCAACGTCCTGACTTTC. Translating gives CASSSTSPGANVLTF.

This clone came up once. The chain joins TRBV30 to TRBJ2-5; 8 nucleotides align to TRBD2. The CDR3 has 14 amino acids. V shed 6 bases and J 9 bases; nucleotides not matched to a gene: 15. Germline assignment: CDR1 GTSNPN and CDR2 SVGIG (reference sequence). The CDR3 is CACWFGGGFGAQYF. In DNA, the CDR3 is TGTGCCTGTTGGTTCGGCGGGGGGTTCGGGGCCCAGTACTTC.

The genes are TRBV7-2 and TRBJ2-5; D might be TRBD2 (7 bases). Looked up from germline, CDR1 is SGHTA and CDR2 is FQGNSA. CDR3 length: 16 amino acids. The V and J ends lost 1 base and 4 bases respectively, with 16 bases between them. The chain's CDR3 is CASSLVVGGLRETQYF. CDR3 DNA sequence: TGTGCCAGCAGCTTAGTGGTGGGGGGGCTCCGAGAGACCCAGTACTTC.

This clone occurred once. V and J are TRBV2 and TRBJ2-7; D is ambiguous. Germline loops: CDR1 SNHLY, CDR2 FYNNEI. Trimming removed 0 bases from V and 2 bases from J, with 14 bases in between. The CDR3 is 16 amino acids. CDR3 nucleotide sequence: TGTGCCAGCAGTGAAGCGGGCACCCTAAGGACCTACGAGCAGTACTTC. Translated, it gives CASSEAGTLRTYEQYF. Filled out from reference TRBV2 and TRBJ2-7, the complete variable domain reads EPEVTQTPSHQVTQMGQEVILRCVPISNHLYFYWYRQILGQKVEFLVSFYNNEISEKSEIFDDQFSVERPDGSNFTLKIRSTKLEDSAMYFCASSEAGTLRTYEQYFGPGTRLTVT.

The genes are TRBV5-4 and TRBJ1-2, with no clear D. Germline loops: CDR1 SGHNT, CDR2 YYREEE (reference sequence). The CDR3 runs 14 residues. Trimming removed 7 bases from V and 4 bases from J, with 17 bases in between. CDR3 sequence (DNA): TGTGCCAGCCGATGGTGGGGAGCCCTCTATGGCTACACCTTC. Its translation is CASRWWGALYGYTF.

V is TRBV27 and J is TRBJ2-7, with TRBD2 identical over 11 bases. V shed 0 bases, J shed 6 bases, and the junction held 16 bases outside the gene matches. CDR3 length equals 19 residues. From germline, CDR1 is MNHEY and CDR2 SMNVEV (reference sequence). Here the CDR3 DNA reads TGTGCCAGCAGTTTATCGATTAGGTGGCTAGCGGGGGGAGGGGGCGAGCAGTACTTC. As protein: CASSLSIRWLAGGGGEQYF.

This sequence joins TRBV28 and TRBJ1-4; TRBD1 might be the D (5 bases). The CDR3 is 16 residues long. The V end lost 1 base, the J end lost 8 bases, and 17 bases lay between the germline ends. From germline, CDR1 is MDHEN and CDR2 SYDVKM. The CDR3 DNA is TGTGCCAGCAGTTTATTTAGGGAGGGGATAAGAGAAAAACTGTTTTTT. Amino acids: CASSLFREGIREKLFF.

CDR3 region: CASSLGLGATQYF. The CDR3 coding sequence is TGTGCCAGCAGCTTGGGACTGGGAGCGACCCAGTACTTC. The chain links TRBV5-6 to TRBJ2-5, with D possibly matching TRBD2 (5 bases). Trimming shortened V by 0 bases and J by 7 bases, and 10 bases separated the two germline ends. Germline CDR1 reads SGHDT; CDR2 reads YYEEEE. The length of the CDR3 is 13 residues.

The chain carries TRBV28 and TRBJ1-4; the match to TRBD1 covers 8 bases. The CDR3 consists of 12 residues. The J segment lost 7 bases and the V segment lost 9 bases, leaving 4 bases of the junction unmatched. The germline gives CDR1 MDHEN, CDR2 SYDVKM. DNA of the CDR3: TGTGCCAGTACAGGGGGTGGTGAAAAACTGTTTTTT. This gives the protein CASTGGGEKLFF.

The chain links TRBV5-1 to TRBJ2-2; 7 bases match TRBD2. The CDR3 consists of 15 residues. Germline lookup yields CDR1 SGHRS and CDR2 YFSETQ. The V and J ends lost 4 bases and 1 base, in that order; junction bases with no gene match: 4. CDR3 sequence (DNA): TGCGCCAGCAGCGTATCGGGGGGGAACACCGGGGAGCTGTTTTTT. Protein: CASSVSGGNTGELFF.

V and J are TRBV18 and TRBJ1-5, with TRBD1 identical over 10 bases. J gave up 7 bases and V 3 bases, and 3 bases lay outside the gene matches. The CDR3 contains 14 residues. CDR1 and CDR2 (germline): KGHSH, LQKENI. As DNA, the CDR3 is TGTGCCAGCTCACCCGGGACAGGGGACCAGCCCCAGCATTTT. Amino acids: CASSPGTGDQPQHF.

In this sample, this clone turned up once. The rearrangement uses TRBV30 and TRBJ2-6; D not resolved. Trimming took off 3 bases at V and 0 bases at J, with 12 bases between the two ends. The CDR3 has 16 amino acids. Germline V gives CDR1 GTSNPN, CDR2 SVGIG (reference sequence). CDR3 DNA: TGTGCCTGGAGCAGTAACAGTTTCTCTGGGGCCAACGTCCTGACTTTC. This gives the protein CAWSSNSFSGANVLTF. The full variable domain, rest sourced from reference TRBV30 and TRBJ2-6, is SQTIHQWPATLVQPVGSPLSLECTVEGTSNPNLYWYRQAAGRGLQLLFYSVGIGQISSEVPQNLSASRPQDRQFILSSKKLLLSDSGFYLCAWSSNSFSGANVLTFGAGSRLTVL.

V usage is TRBV18 and J usage is TRBJ1-1; D is unresolved. Per germline, CDR1 KGHSH and CDR2 LQKENI. V gave up 2 bases and J gave up 1 base, with 11 bases separating them. The CDR3 contains 15 residues. The CDR3 region is CASSPGGRKNTEAFF. In DNA, the CDR3 is TGTGCCAGCTCACCAGGCGGCCGCAAGAACACTGAAGCTTTCTTT.